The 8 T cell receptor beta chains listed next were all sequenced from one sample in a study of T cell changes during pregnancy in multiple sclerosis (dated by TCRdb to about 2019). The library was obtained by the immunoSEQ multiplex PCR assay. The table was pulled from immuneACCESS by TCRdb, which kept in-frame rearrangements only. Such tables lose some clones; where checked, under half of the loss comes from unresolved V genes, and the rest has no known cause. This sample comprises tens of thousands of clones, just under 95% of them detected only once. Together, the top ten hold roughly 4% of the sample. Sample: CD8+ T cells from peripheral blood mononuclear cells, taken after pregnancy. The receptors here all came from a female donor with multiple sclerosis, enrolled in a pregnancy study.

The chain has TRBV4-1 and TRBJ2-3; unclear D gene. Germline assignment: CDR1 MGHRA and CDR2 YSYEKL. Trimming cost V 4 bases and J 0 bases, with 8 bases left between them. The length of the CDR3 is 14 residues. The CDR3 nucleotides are TGCGCCAGCAGCCTCCGTTCTAGCACAGATACGCAGTATTTT. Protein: CASSLRSSTDTQYF.

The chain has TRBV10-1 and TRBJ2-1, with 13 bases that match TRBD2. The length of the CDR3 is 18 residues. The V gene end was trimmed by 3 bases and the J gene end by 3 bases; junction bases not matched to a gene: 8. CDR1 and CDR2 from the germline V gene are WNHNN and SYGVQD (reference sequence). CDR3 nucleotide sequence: TGCGCCAGCAGTGATAGACTAGCGGGAGGTGGGATCTACAATGAGCAGTTCTTC. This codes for CASSDRLAGGGIYNEQFF.

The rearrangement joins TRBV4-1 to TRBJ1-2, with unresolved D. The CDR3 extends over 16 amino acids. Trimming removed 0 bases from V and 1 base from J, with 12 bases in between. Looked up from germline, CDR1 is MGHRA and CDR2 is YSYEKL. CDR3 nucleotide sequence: TGCGCCAGCAGCCAAGAAATGGCAGATTATAACTATGGCTACACCTTC. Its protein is CASSQEMADYNYGYTF.

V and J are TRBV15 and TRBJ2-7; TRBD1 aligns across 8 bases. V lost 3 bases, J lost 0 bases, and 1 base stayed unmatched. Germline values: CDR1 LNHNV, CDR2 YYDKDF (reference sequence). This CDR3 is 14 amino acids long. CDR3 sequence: CATSSTGGSYEQYF. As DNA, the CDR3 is TGTGCCACCAGCAGTACAGGGGGCTCCTACGAGCAGTACTTC. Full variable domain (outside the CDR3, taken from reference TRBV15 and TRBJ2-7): DAMVIQNPRYQVTQFGKPVTLSCSQTLNHNVMYWYQQKSSQAPKLLFHYYDKDFNNEADTPDNFQSRRPNTSFCFLDIRSPGLGDTAMYLCATSSTGGSYEQYFGPGTRLTVT.

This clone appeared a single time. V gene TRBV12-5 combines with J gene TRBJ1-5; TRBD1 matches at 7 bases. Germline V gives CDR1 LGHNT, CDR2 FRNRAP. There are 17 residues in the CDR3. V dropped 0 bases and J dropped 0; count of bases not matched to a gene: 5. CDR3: CASGLVLGTDSNQPQHF. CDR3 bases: TGTGCTAGTGGTTTGGTTTTAGGGACAGATAGCAATCAGCCCCAGCATTTT.

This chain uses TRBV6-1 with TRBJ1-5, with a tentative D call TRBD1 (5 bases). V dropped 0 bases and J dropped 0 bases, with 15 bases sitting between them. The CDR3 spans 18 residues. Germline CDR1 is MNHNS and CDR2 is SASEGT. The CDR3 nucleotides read TGTGCCAGCAGTGAAGCGTTCACGCGACAGTATAGCAATCAGCCCCAGCATTTT. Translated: CASSEAFTRQYSNQPQHF.

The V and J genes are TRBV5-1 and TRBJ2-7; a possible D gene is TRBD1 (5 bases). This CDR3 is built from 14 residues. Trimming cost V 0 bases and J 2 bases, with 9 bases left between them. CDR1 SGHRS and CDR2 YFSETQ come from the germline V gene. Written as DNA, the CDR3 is TGCGCCAGCAGCTTGGCATCAGGGCCCTACGAGCAGTACTTC. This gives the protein CASSLASGPYEQYF.

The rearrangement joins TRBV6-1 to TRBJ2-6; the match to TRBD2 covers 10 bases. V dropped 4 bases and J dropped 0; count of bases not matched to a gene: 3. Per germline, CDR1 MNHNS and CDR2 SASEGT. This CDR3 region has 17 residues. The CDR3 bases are TGTGCCAGCAGTGCTCTAGCGGGAGACTCTGGGGCCAACGTCCTGACTTTC. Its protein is CASSALAGDSGANVLTF.